This T cell receptor beta chain comes out of a study of vaccination and CD4 T cells after COVID-19. V was cut by 4 bases and J by 3 bases, with 16 bases left in between. This CDR3 comprises 15 residues. The germline gives CDR1 SGHTA, CDR2 FQGNSA. The treatment was: roughly 10-day PBMC culture with coronavirus spike peptide pools or control peptides (ViraFEST assay). The authors cultured roughly 1.9 million PBMCs per well with about 10 IU/ml IL-2 and about 9.4 ug/ml peptide pools. Scientists ran DNA taken from cultured CD4+ T cells through the Oncomine TCR Beta short-read assay for sequencing. MiXCR was run by TCRdb on the PCR reads, yielding one entry per CDR3 protein. The sample comprises 20,000 to 30,000 distinct CDR3 sequences, approximately 67% of which are singletons, and about 20% rests with the top ten. Only a few counts were recorded for this clonotype. What it recognizes is unknown.

The sequence was collected from a human donor who received a COVID-19 vaccine. The input for sequencing was CD4+ T cells from blood, cultured in vitro, taken after SARS-CoV-2 vaccination. The chain carries TRBV7-2 and TRBJ2-7, with a weak D call TRBD1 (7 bases). DNA of the CDR3: TGTGCCAGCAGCTCCCGACAGGGAGGACTCTACGAGCAGTACTTC. As protein: CASSSRQGGLYEQYF. Complete variable domain (other parts from reference TRBV7-2 and TRBJ2-7): GAGVSQSPSNKVTEKGKDVELRCDPISGHTALYWYRQSLGQGLEFLIYFQGNSAPDKSGLPSDRFSAERTGGSVSTLTIQRTQQEDSAVYLCASSSRQGGLYEQYFGPGTRLTVT.